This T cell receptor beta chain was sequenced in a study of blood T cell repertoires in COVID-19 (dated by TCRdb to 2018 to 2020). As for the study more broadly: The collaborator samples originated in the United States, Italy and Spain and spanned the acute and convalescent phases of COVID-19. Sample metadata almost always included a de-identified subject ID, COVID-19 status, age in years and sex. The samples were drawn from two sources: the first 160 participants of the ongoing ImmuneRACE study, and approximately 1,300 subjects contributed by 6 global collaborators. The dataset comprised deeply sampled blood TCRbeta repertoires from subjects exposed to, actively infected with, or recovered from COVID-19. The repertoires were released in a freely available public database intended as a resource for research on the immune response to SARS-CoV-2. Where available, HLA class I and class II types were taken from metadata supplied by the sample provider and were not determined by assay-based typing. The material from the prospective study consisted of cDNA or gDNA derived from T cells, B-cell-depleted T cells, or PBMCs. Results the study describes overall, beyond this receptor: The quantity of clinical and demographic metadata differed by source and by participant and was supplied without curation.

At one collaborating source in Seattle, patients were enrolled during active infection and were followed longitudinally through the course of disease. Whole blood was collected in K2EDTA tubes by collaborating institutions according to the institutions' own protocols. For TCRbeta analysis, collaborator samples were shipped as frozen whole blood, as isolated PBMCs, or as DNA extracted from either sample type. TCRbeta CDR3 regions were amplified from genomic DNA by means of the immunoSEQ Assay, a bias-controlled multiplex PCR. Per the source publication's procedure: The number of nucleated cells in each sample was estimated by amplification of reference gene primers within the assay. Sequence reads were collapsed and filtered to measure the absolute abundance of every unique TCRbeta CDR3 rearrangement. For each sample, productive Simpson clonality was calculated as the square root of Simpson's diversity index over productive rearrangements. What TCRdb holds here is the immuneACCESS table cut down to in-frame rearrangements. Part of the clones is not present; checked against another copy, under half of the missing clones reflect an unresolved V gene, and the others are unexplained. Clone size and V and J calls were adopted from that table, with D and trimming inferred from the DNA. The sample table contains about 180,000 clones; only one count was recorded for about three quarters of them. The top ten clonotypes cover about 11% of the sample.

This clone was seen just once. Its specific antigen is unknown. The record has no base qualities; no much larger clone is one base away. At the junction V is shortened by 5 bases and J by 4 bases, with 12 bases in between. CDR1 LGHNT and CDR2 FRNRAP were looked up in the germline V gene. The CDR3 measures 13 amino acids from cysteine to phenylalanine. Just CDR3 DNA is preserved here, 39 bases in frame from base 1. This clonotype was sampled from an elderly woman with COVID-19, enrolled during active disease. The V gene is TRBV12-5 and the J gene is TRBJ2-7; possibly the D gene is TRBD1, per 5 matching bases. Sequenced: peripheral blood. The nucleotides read TGTGCTAGTGGTCTTGACAGACGGTACGAGCAGTACTTC. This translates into CASGLDRRYEQYF.